This entry lists 15 T cell receptor beta chains sequenced from one sample in a study of blood T cell repertoires in COVID-19 (dated by TCRdb to 2018 to 2021). The library was built by means of the immunoSEQ multiplex PCR assay. TCRdb stores this immuneACCESS table with in-frame sequences only. Part of the clones is absent; in the studies checked, under half of the shortfall reflects unresolved V genes, and no reason is known for the rest. The sample data list approximately 150,000 clones, and approximately 79% of these were observed just once. The ten most abundant clones make up approximately 7.7% of the sample. The sample comprised peripheral blood. These receptor sequences come from a woman aged 55-70 years with COVID-19, enrolled during active disease.

In this sample, this clone turned up once. The chain links TRBV12-3 or TRBV12-4 to TRBJ1-5; no definite D call. The length of the CDR3 is 13 residues. V lost 1 base, J lost 7 bases, and 8 bases lay in between. The CDR3 sequence is CASSLGLEQPQHF. CDR3 bases: TGTGCCAGCAGTTTAGGCCTAGAACAGCCCCAGCATTTT.

The rearrangement uses TRBV2 and TRBJ1-5; the match to TRBD1 covers 9 bases. The germline V gene encodes CDR1 SNHLY and CDR2 FYNNEI. CDR3 length equals 17 residues. The V segment lost 5 bases and the J segment 6 bases; nucleotides outside the gene matches: 14. The CDR3 protein is CASSTPMGTGPSQPQHF. Written as DNA, the CDR3 is TGTGCCAGCAGTACTCCAATGGGGACAGGGCCTTCTCAGCCCCAGCATTTT.

A few counts support this clone. The chain has TRBV29-1 and TRBJ2-5; 8 nucleotides line up with TRBD1. Germline values: CDR1 SQVTM, CDR2 ANQGSEA. Unmatched junction bases numbered 7, after V lost 6 bases and J lost 4 bases. The CDR3 is 13 residues long. The CDR3 reads CSVTDRGGETQYF. The DNA for the CDR3 is TGCAGCGTGACCGACAGGGGCGGAGAGACCCAGTACTTC.

The rearrangement links TRBV6-6 to TRBJ2-7, with TRBD1 matching 8 bases. Germline CDR1 reads MNHNY; CDR2 reads SVGAGI (reference sequence). CDR3 size: 18 residues. Trimming cost V 5 bases and J 2 bases; bases outside gene matches: 17. The CDR3 here is CASSQTRGHGDSAYEQYF. For the CDR3, the DNA is TGTGCCAGCAGTCAGACCAGGGGGCACGGCGACTCTGCCTACGAGCAGTACTTC.

V gene TRBV14 combines with J gene TRBJ2-1; TRBD2 aligns across 9 bases. The ends lost 3 bases at V and 4 bases at J; junction bases unmatched: 4. Germline V gene sequence: CDR1 SGHDN, CDR2 FVKESK. The CDR3 is made up of 15 amino acids. The CDR3 sequence is CASSQREGYYNEQFF. The CDR3 DNA reads TGTGCCAGCAGCCAGCGGGAGGGATATTACAATGAGCAGTTCTTC.

V usage is TRBV28 and J usage is TRBJ1-6; tentative D call: TRBD1 (6 bases). This CDR3 region has 15 residues. CDR1 is MDHEN and CDR2 is SYDVKM in the germline V gene. Trimming stripped 8 bases from V and 9 bases from J, with 20 bases between. CDR3 residues: CASRKRGGLSSPLHF. The CDR3 DNA is TGTGCCAGCCGCAAGCGCGGGGGCCTAAGTTCACCCCTCCACTTT.

The gene calls are TRBV4-1 and TRBJ2-3; 9 bases match TRBD2. The CDR3 is made up of 18 amino acids. The V and J ends lost 2 bases and 0 bases, in that order; junction bases with no gene match: 9. Germline values: CDR1 MGHRA, CDR2 YSYEKL. CDR3 amino acids: CASSQSAGGHISTDTQYF. The CDR3 bases are TGCGCCAGCAGCCAATCAGCGGGGGGACACATTAGCACAGATACGCAGTATTTT.

The chain combines TRBV2 with TRBJ1-1, with D possibly being TRBD1 (5 bases). CDR3 size: 13 residues. Germline CDR1 and CDR2: SNHLY and FYNNEI. V was cut by 4 bases and J by 0 bases, with 6 bases left in between. The CDR3 DNA reads TGTGCCAGCAGTGGACAGATGAACACTGAAGCTTTCTTT. Its protein is CASSGQMNTEAFF.

The chain joins TRBV4-3 to TRBJ2-7; 9 bases align to TRBD2. CDR1 LGHNA and CDR2 YSLEER come from the germline V gene. Trimming cost V 1 base and J 2 bases; bases outside gene matches: 12. The CDR3 runs to 18 residues. CDR3 bases: TGCGCCAGCAGCCAAGGGAGGTCGCTGGGACTAGCAACCTACGAGCAGTACTTC. This translates into CASSQGRSLGLATYEQYF.

In regard to this clone: This CDR3 fails to terminate in the conserved phenylalanine or tryptophan, so it likely reflects a read error. The DNA is left out, because the CDR3 cannot be placed on it with certainty; the CDR3 is given as TCRdb lists it. The V gene is TRBV19, the J gene TRBJ2-7; no DNA check was done on the table's D call, TRBD2. Germline CDR1 reads LNHDA; CDR2 reads SQIVND (reference sequence). The CDR3 contains 8 residues when both ends are counted. CDR3 region: CASSTSGG.

The rearrangement uses TRBV10-3 and TRBJ2-7; TRBD1 matches 9 bases. V was pared by 6 bases and J by 2 bases, with 8 bases of the junction left unmatched. The CDR3 totals 15 residues. Germline V gene sequence: CDR1 ENHRY, CDR2 SYGVKD. CDR3 in DNA: TGTGCCATCAGGCCGGGACAGGGTGGTGCCTACGAGCAGTACTTC. This translates into CAIRPGQGGAYEQYF.

V is TRBV29-1 and J is TRBJ2-5; D unclear. The CDR3 totals 11 residues. CDR1 SQVTM and CDR2 ANQGSEA come from the germline V gene. Between the trimmed V and J ends, which lost 4 bases and 1 base, there was a span of 4 bases. The DNA of the CDR3 is TGCAGCGTTGCGGGCCAAGAGACCCAGTACTTC. As protein: CSVAGQETQYF.

Comments on this clone: An end of the junction does not agree with germline; a read error may underlie this. V usage is TRBV7-7 and J usage is TRBJ1-6; 7 bases are shared with TRBD1. Germline V gene lookup returns CDR1 SSHAT and CDR2 FNYEAQ (reference sequence). The CDR3 is 13 residues long. Written as DNA, the CDR3 is TGTGCTAGCAGCCTTACAGGGGACTCACCCCTCCACTTT. This sequence encodes CASSLTGDSPLHF. Using reference TRBV7-7 and TRBJ1-6 for the parts outside the CDR3, the full variable domain is GAGVSQSPRYKVTKRGQDVTLRCDPISSHATLYWYQQALGQGPEFLTYFNYEAQPDKSGLPSDRFSAERPEGSISTLTIQRTEQRDSAMYRCASSLTGDSPLHFGNGTRLTVT.

Written as DNA, the CDR3 is TGTGCCAGCAGTCGGACTAGCGTAAAGAGTGAGCAGTTCTTC. It codes for CASSRTSVKSEQFF. The chain is built from TRBV28 and TRBJ2-1, with 9 positions matching TRBD2. The junction had 8 bases not matched to a gene; V was cut back by 5 bases and J by 9 bases. This CDR3 spans 14 amino acids. Germline loops: CDR1 MDHEN, CDR2 SYDVKM. Full variable domain (missing parts from reference TRBV28 and TRBJ2-1): DVKVTQSSRYLVKRTGEKVFLECVQDMDHENMFWYRQDPGLGLRLIYFSYDVKMKEKGDIPEGYSVSREKKERFSLILESASTNQTSMYLCASSRTSVKSEQFFGPGTRLTVL.

V is TRBV19 and J is TRBJ1-5, with D possibly being TRBD1 (6 bases). The CDR3 length is 15 residues. Trimming removed 3 bases at V and 7 bases at J, with 16 bases between. CDR1 is LNHDA, CDR2 SQIVND, per germline (reference sequence). CDR3 in amino acids: CASSIQVQGPQPQHF. The CDR3 region has the DNA TGTGCCAGTAGTATCCAGGTACAGGGCCCCCAGCCCCAGCATTTT.